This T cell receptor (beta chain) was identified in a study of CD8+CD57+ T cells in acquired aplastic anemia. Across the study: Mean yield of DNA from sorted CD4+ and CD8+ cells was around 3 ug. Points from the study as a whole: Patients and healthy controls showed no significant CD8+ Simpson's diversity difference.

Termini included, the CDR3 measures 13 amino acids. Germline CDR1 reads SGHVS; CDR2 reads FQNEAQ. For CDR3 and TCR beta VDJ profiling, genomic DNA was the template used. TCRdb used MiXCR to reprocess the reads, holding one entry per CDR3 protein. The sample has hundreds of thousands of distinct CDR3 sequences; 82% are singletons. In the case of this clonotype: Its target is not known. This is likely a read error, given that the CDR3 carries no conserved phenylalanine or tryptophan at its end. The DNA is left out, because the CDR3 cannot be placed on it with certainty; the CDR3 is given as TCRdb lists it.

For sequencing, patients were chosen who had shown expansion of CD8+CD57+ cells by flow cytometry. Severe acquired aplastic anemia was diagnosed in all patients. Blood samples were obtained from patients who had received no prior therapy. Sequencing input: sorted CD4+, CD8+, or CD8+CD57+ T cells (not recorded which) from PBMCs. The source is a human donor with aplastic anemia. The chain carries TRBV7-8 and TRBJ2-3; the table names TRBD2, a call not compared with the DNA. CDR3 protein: CASSQGAARGPHL.